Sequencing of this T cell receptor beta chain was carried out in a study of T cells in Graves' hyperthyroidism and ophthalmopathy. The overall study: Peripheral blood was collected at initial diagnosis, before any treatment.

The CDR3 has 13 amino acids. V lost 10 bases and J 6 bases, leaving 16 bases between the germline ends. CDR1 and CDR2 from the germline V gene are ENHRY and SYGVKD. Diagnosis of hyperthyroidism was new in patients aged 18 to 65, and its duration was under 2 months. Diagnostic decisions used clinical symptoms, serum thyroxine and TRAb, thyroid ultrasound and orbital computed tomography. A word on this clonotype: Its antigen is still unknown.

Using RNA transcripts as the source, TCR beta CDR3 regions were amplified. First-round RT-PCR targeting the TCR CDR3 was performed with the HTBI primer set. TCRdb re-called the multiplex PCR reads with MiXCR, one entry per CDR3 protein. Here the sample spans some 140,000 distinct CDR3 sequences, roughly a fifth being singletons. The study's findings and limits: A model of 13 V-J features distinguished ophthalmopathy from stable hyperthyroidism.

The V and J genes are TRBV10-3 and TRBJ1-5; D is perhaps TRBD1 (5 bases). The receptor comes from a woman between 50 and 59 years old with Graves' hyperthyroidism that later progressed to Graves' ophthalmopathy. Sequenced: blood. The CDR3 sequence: CASTSDGGQPQHF. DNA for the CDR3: TGTGCCAGCACGTCGGACGGGGGTCAGCCCCAGCATTTT.